Described below is a single TCR beta chain sequence and its context. The antigen is unknown. This CDR3 comprises 13 residues. Losses at the gene ends were 8 bases for V and 7 bases for J; bases not matched to a gene: 12. Germline values: CDR1 SGDLS, CDR2 YYNGEE. These data come from a study of blood T cells in healthy people across ages. Whole-study findings and limits: Unsorted PBMCs blocked a conclusive comparison of naive and antigen-experienced cells.

Using a J-beta primer mix together with a sample-barcoded 5' primer, a second PCR was run for about 6 to 11 cycles. Every cDNA was tagged by a template-switch adaptor with 12 random nucleotides. TCRdb called the 5' RACE reads again in MiXCR, with one record for every CDR3 protein. The sample yields about 1.7 million distinct CDR3 sequences, 28% seen once. This chain uses TRBV9 with TRBJ2-7; 7 bases agree with TRBD1. This TCR came from a woman in her 30s in good health. The sequencing input was blood. The CDR3 bases are TGTGCCAGGGGGACAGAAAACAACAATGAGCAGTACTTC. This encodes CARGTENNNEQYF.